In its sample, the clone carrying this TCR beta chain was seen a few times. These data belong to a study of shared clonotypes between healthy human individuals. The assay was immunoSEQ multiplex PCR, and TCRdb's table has in-frame clones only and misses some. The repertoire holds some 1 million clones, with roughly 70% as singletons. The CDR3 covers 12 residues. The germline CDR1 and CDR2 sequences are ENHRY and SYGVKD. Trimming pared 6 bases from V and 1 base from J, leaving 6 bases between. V is TRBV10-3 and J is TRBJ1-1, with D unclear. The receptor comes from a man younger than 35 in good health. The sequencing input was memory CD4+ T cells sorted from blood. Subset in this sample: CD45RA-negative fraction. The CDR3 sequence: CAIRHSNTEAFF. CDR3 bases: TGTGCCATCAGGCATTCGAACACTGAAGCTTTCTTT.